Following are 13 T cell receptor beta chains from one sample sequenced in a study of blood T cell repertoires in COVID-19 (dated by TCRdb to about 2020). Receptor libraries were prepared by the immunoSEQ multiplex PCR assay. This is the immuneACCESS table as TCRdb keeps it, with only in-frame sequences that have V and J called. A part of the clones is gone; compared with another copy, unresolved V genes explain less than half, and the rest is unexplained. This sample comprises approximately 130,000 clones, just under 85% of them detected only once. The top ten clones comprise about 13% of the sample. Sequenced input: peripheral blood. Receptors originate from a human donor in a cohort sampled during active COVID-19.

In DNA, the CDR3 is TGTGCCTTAACCCGAGATTCTGGGGCCAACGTCCTGACTTTC. This sequence encodes CALTRDSGANVLTF. This sequence joins TRBV30 and TRBJ2-6; no reliable D call. Trimming cost V 7 bases and J 1 base, with 11 bases left between them. Germline CDR1 GTSNPN, CDR2 SVGIG (reference sequence). The CDR3 covers 14 residues.

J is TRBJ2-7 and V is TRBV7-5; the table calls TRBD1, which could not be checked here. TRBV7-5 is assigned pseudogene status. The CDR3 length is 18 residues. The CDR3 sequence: CARSFRPWDSYLPPEQYF. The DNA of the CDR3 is TGTGCCAGAAGCTTTCGGCCGTGGGACAGCTATCTCCCCCCCGAGCAGTACTTC.

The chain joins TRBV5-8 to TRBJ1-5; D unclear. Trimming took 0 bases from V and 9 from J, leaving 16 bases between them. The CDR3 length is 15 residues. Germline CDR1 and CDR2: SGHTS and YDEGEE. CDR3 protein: CASSLDASGYWPQHF. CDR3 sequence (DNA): TGTGCCAGCAGCTTGGACGCCTCGGGGTATTGGCCCCAGCATTTT.

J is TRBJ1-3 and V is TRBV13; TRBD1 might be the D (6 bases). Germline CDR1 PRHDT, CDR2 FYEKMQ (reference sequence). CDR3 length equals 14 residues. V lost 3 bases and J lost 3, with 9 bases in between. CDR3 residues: CASSLGHLGNTIYF. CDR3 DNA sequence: TGTGCCAGCAGCTTGGGACACCTTGGAAACACCATATATTTT.

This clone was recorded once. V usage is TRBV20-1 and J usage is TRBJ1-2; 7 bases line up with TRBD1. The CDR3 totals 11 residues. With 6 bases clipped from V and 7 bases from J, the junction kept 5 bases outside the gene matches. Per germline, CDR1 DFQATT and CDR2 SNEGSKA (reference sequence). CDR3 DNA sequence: TGCAGTGCCTGGACAGGTAGTGGCTACACCTTC. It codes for CSAWTGSGYTF.

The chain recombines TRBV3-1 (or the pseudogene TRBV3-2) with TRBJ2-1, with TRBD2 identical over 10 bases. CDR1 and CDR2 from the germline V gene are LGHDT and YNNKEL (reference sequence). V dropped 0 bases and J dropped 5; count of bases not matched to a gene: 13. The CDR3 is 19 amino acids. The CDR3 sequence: CASSQDRRWGGTSDNEQFF. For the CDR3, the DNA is TGTGCCAGCAGCCAAGACCGGCGATGGGGGGGGACTAGCGACAATGAGCAGTTCTTC.

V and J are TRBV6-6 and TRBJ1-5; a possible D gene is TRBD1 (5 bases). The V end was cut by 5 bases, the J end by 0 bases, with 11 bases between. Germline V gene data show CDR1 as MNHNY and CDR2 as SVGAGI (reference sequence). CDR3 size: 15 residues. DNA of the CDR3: TGTGCCAGCAGTACGACAGCTGATAGCAATCAGCCCCAGCATTTT. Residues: CASSTTADSNQPQHF.

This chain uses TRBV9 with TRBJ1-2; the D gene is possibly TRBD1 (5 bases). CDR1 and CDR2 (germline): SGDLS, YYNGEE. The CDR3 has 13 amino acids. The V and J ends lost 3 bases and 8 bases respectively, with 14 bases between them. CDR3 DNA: TGTGCCAGCAGCGCGGTCCAGGGTTCAGGCTACACCTTC. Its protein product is CASSAVQGSGYTF.

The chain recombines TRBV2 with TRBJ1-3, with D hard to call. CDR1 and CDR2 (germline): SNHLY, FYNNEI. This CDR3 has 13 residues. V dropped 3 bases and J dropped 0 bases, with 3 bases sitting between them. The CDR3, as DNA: TGTGCCAGCAGTGAGGCCTCTGGAAACACCATATATTTT. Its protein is CASSEASGNTIYF.

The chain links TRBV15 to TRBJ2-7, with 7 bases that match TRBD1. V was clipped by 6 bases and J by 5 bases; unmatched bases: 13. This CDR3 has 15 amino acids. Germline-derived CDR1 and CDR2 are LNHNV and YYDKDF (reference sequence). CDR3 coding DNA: TGTGCCACCAGTCCCGACCGACAGGGCGTGGACGAGCAGTACTTC. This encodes CATSPDRQGVDEQYF.

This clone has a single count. The CDR3 DNA reads TGTGCCAGCAGCGTAGACCCTAGCGGGGGAAGACAGTTCTTC. This codes for CASSVDPSGGRQFF. This chain links TRBV9 with TRBJ2-1; TRBD2 agrees at 10 bases. V shed 0 bases, J shed 13 bases, and the junction held 7 bases outside the gene matches. There are 14 residues in the CDR3. Germline values: CDR1 SGDLS, CDR2 YYNGEE.

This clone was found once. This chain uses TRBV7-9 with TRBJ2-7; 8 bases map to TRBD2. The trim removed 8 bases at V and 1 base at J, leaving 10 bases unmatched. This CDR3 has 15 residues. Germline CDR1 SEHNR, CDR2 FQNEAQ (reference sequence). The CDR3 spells CASVLAGGGSYEQYF. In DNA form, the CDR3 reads TGTGCCAGCGTACTAGCCGGCGGGGGGTCCTACGAGCAGTACTTC. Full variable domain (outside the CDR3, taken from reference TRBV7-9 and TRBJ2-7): DTGVSQNPRHKITKRGQNVTFRCDPISEHNRLYWYRQTLGQGPEFLTYFQNEAQLEKSRLLSDRFSAERPKGSFSTLEIQRTEQGDSAMYLCASVLAGGGSYEQYFGPGTRLTVT.

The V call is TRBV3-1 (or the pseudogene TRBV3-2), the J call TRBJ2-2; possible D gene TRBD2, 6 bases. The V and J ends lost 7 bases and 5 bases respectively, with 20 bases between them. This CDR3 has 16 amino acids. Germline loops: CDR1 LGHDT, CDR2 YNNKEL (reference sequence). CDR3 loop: CASNLLRGGSTGELFF. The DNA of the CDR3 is TGTGCCAGCAACCTCCTTCGAGGAGGGTCGACCGGGGAGCTGTTTTTT.